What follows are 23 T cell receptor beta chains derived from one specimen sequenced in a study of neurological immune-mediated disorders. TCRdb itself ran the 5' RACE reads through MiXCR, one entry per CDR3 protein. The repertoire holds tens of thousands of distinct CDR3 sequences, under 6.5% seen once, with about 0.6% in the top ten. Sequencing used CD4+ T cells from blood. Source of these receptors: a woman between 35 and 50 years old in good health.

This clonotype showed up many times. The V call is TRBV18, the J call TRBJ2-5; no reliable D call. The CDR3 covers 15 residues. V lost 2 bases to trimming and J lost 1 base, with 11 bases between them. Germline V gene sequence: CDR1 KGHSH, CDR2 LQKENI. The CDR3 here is CASSPSGLTQETQYF. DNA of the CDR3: TGTGCCAGCTCACCATCCGGGCTTACCCAAGAGACCCAGTACTTC.

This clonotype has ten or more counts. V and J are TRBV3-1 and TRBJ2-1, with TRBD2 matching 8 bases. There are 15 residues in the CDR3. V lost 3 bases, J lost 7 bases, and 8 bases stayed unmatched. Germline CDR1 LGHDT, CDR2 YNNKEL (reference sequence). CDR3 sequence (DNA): TGTGCCAGCAGCCAGTCTAGCGGGCTAAGAAATGAGCAGTTCTTC. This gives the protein CASSQSSGLRNEQFF.

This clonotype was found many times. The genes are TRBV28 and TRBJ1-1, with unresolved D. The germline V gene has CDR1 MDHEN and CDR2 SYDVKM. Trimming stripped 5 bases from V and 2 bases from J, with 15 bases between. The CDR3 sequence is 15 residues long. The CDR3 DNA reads TGTGCCAGCAGTCCAAGACCTCTACCCAACACTGAAGCTTTCTTT. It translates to CASSPRPLPNTEAFF.

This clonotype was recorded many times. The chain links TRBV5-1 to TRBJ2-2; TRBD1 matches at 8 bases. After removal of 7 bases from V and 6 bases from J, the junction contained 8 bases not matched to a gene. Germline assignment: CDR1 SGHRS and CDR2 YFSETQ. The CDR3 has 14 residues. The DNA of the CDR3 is TGCGCCAGCGGGCCTTCAGGGGGCCCCGGGGAGCTGTTTTTT. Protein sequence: CASGPSGGPGELFF.

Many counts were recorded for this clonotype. CDR3 region: CASTRLAVSTDTQYF. DNA of the CDR3: TGTGCCAGCACCAGACTAGCAGTGAGCACAGATACGCAGTATTTT. This rearrangement joins TRBV5-6 to TRBJ2-3, with 7 bases lining up with TRBD2. Losses at the gene ends were 6 bases for V and 0 bases for J; bases not matched to a gene: 7. The germline V gene has CDR1 SGHDT and CDR2 YYEEEE. There are 15 residues in the CDR3.

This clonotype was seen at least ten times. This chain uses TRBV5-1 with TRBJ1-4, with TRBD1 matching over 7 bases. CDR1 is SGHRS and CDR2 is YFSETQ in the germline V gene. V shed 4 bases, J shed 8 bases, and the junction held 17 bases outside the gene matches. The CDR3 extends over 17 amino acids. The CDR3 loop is CASSATGAGILREKLFF. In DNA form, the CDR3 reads TGCGCCAGCAGCGCAACAGGGGCCGGGATATTACGGGAAAAACTGTTTTTT.

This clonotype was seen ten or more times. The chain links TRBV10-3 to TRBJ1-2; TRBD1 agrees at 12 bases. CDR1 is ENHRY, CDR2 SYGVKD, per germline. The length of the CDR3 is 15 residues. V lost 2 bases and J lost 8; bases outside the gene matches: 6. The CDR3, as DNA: TGTGCCATCAGTGAGAGGGACAGGGGGCTGGACGGCTACACCTTC. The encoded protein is CAISERDRGLDGYTF.

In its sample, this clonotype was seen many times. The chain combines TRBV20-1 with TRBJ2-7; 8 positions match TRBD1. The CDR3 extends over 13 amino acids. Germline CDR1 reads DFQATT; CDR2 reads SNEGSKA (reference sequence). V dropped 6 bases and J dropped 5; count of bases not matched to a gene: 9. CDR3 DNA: TGCAGTGCAAAAGGACAGGGAACCCACGAGCAGTACTTC. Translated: CSAKGQGTHEQYF.

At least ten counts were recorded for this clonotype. The DNA for the CDR3 is TGTGCCAGCAGCGAACTCTCCGAGCAGTACTTC. Translation gives CASSELSEQYF. V usage is TRBV7-2 and J usage is TRBJ2-7; D remains unclear. Between the trimmed V and J ends, which lost 5 bases and 6 bases, there was a span of 8 bases. Germline V gene lookup returns CDR1 SGHTA and CDR2 FQGNSA. The CDR3 is made up of 11 amino acids.

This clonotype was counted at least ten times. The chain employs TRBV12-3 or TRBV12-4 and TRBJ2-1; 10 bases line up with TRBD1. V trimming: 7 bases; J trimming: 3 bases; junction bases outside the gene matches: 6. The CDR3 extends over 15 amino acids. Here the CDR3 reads CASTLGQGIYNEQFF. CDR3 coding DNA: TGTGCCAGCACCCTGGGACAGGGGATCTACAATGAGCAGTTCTTC.

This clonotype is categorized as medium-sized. The CDR3 loop reads CATSQGARVSQYF. The CDR3 coding sequence is TGTGCCACCTCACAGGGGGCGAGGGTTTCGCAGTATTTT. The chain uses TRBV24-1 and TRBJ2-3; TRBD1 agrees at 9 bases. The V gene's germline CDR1 is KGHDR and CDR2 SFDVKD. J lost 10 bases, V lost 9 bases, and 10 bases had no gene match. There are 13 residues in the CDR3.

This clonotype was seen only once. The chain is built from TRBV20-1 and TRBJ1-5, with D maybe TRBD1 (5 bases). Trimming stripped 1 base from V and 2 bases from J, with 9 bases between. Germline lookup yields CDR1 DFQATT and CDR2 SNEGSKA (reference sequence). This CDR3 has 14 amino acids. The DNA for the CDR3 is TGCAGTGCTAGAGTACCCAGGGGCAATCAGCCCCAGCATTTT. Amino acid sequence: CSARVPRGNQPQHF.

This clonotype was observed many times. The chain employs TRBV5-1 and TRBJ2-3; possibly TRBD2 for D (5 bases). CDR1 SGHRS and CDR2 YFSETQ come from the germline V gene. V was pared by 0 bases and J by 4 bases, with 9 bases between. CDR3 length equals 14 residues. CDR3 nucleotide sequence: TGCGCCAGCAGCTTGGAGGGAGTCCCAGATACGCAGTATTTT. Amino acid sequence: CASSLEGVPDTQYF.

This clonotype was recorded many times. CDR3 nucleotides: TGTGCCAGCAGCCTCGGAGCGGGGGACCTCTCCTACGAGCAGTACTTC. Amino acids: CASSLGAGDLSYEQYF. The V gene is TRBV7-8, the J gene TRBJ2-7; 8 positions agree with TRBD2. Germline V gene data show CDR1 as SGHVS and CDR2 as FQNEAQ. The CDR3 length is 16 residues. V gave up 5 bases and J gave up 0 bases; unmatched junction bases: 9. Together with reference TRBV7-8 and TRBJ2-7, the CDR3 gives the full variable domain: GAGVSQSPRYKVAKRGQDVALRCDPISGHVSLFWYQQALGQGPEFLTYFQNEAQLDKSGLPSDRFFAERPEGSVSTLKIQRTQQEDSAVYLCASSLGAGDLSYEQYFGPGTRLTVT.

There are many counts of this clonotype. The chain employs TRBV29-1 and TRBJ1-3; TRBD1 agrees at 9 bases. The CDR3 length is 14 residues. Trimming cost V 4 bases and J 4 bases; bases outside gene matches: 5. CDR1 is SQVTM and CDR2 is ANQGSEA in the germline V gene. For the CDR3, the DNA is TGCAGCGTTGCCGGGACAGGGAGCGGAAACACCATATATTTT. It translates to CSVAGTGSGNTIYF.

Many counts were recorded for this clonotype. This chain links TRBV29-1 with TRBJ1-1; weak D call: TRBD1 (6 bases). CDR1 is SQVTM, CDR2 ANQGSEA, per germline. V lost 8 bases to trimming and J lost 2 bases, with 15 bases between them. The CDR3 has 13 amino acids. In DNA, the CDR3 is TGCAGCACCCGTTGGGGGCAAAACACTGAAGCTTTCTTT. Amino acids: CSTRWGQNTEAFF.

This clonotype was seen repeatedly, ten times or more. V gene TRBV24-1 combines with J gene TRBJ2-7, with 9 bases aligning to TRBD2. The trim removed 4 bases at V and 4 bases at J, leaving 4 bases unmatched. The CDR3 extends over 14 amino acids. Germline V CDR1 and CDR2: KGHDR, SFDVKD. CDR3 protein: CATSEGTSRYEQYF. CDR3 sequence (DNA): TGTGCCACCAGTGAAGGGACTAGCAGGTACGAGCAGTACTTC.

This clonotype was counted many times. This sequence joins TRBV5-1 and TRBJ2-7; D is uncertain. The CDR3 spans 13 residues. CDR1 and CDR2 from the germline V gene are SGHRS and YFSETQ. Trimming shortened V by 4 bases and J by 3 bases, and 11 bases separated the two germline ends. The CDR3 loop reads CASSPDGFYEQYF. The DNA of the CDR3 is TGCGCCAGCAGCCCTGACGGATTCTACGAGCAGTACTTC.

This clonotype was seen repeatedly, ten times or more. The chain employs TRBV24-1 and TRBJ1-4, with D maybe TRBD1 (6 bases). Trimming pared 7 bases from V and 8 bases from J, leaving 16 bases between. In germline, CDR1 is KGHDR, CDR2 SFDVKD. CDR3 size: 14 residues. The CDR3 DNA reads TGTGCCACCAGGGCTTCGGGGGGCGGCGAAAAACTGTTTTTT. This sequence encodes CATRASGGGEKLFF.

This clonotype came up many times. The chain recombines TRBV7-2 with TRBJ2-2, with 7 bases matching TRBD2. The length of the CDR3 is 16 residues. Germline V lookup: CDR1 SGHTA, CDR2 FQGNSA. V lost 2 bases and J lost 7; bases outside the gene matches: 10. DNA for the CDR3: TGTGCCAGCAGCTTATTGGGAGGGCCCTCGGGCGGGGAGCTGTTTTTT. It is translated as CASSLLGGPSGGELFF.

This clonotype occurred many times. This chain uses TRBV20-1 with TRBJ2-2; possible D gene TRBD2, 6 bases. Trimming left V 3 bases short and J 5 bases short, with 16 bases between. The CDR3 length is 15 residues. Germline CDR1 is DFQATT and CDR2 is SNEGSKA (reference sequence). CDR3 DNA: TGCAGTGCTAGTTTTGGAGGGTGGGGGACCGGGGAGCTGTTTTTT. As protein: CSASFGGWGTGELFF.

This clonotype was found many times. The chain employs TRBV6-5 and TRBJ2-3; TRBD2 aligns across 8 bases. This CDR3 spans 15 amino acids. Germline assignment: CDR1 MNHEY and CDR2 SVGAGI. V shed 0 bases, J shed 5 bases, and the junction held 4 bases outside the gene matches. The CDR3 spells CASSYSPAGVDTQYF. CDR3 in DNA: TGTGCCAGCAGTTACTCTCCAGCGGGAGTAGATACGCAGTATTTT.

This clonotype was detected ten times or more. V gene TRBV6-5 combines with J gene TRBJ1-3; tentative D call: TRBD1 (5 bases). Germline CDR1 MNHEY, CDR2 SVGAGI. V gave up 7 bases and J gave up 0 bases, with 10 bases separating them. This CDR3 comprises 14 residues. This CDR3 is CASTLGGSGNTIYF. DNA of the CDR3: TGTGCCAGCACCCTTGGGGGCTCTGGAAACACCATATATTTT.